The 19 T cell receptor beta chains in this list originate from one sample, sequenced in a study of cytomegalovirus exposure and HLA in healthy donors. The PCR made use of 60 Vbeta and 13 Jbeta primers. The method was immunoSEQ multiplex PCR; TCRdb's version includes in-frame clones alone and lacks a portion of them. This sample has 210,000 or so clones, with around 87% found just once. The source material was PBMCs. Receptors originate from a man aged 25-45 years in good health and CMV-seronegative.

Details on this clone: One junction end does not reproduce the germline sequence, and a read error may be involved. This CDR3 is also generated by other DNA sequences in the sample. This chain uses TRBV6-5 with TRBJ1-5; D remains unclear. Germline V gene data show CDR1 as MNHEY and CDR2 as SVGAGI. The CDR3 covers 15 residues. In DNA, the CDR3 is TGTGCTAGCAGTTACTCGTTGCACAACAATCAGCCCCAGCATTTT. The encoded protein is CASSYSLHNNQPQHF.

This clone was observed once. V gene TRBV2 combines with J gene TRBJ2-2; TRBD2 matches at 8 bases. Germline-derived CDR1 and CDR2 are SNHLY and FYNNEI. This CDR3 has 15 residues. Trimming took 6 bases from V and 6 from J; bases not matched to a gene: 9. In nucleotides, the CDR3 is TGTGCCAGCAGCCCCGGACTAGCATGGGCCGGGGAGCTGTTTTTT. Protein: CASSPGLAWAGELFF.

The chain uses TRBV4-3 and TRBJ2-1; 7 nucleotides align to TRBD1. Germline CDR1 is LGHNA and CDR2 is YSLEER. Trimming removed 3 bases from V and 5 bases from J; junction bases left unmatched: 10. The CDR3 has 16 amino acids. The CDR3 is CASSQEFDRVNNEQFF. CDR3 DNA sequence: TGCGCCAGCAGCCAGGAATTTGACAGGGTGAACAATGAGCAGTTCTTC.

CDR3 amino acids: CASSTNRGDQPQHF. The CDR3 nucleotides are TGTGCCAGCAGTACAAACAGGGGGGATCAGCCCCAGCATTTT. The genes are TRBV27 and TRBJ1-5; 8 nucleotides align to TRBD1. V dropped 5 bases and J dropped 5; count of bases not matched to a gene: 5. CDR1 is MNHEY and CDR2 is SMNVEV in the germline V gene (reference sequence). CDR3 length: 14 amino acids.

This clone has just a few counts. The chain carries TRBV7-2 and TRBJ2-3; 11 bases are a match to TRBD1. This CDR3 comprises 19 residues. Germline V lookup: CDR1 SGHTA, CDR2 FQGNSA. V lost 4 bases, J lost 2 bases, and 14 bases stayed unmatched. CDR3 loop: CASSSKDRGRFRTTDTQYF. CDR3 DNA sequence: TGTGCCAGCAGCTCAAAGGACAGGGGGCGTTTCCGCACCACAGATACGCAGTATTTT.

CDR3 residues: CASNFDSHRNTEAFF. The CDR3 coding sequence is TGTGCCAGCAACTTCGACAGCCATAGGAACACTGAAGCTTTCTTT. The chain has TRBV5-4 and TRBJ1-1; maybe TRBD1 (5 bases). Germline values: CDR1 SGHNT, CDR2 YYREEE (reference sequence). CDR3 length: 15 residues. V was cut by 6 bases and J by 1 base, with 16 bases left in between.

The chain uses TRBV6-5 and TRBJ1-1; D gene ambiguous. The germline gives CDR1 MNHEY, CDR2 SVGAGI. This CDR3 has 14 residues. The ends were cut back, 4 bases at V and 1 base at J, with 10 bases in the middle. CDR3 sequence: CASSSPRENTEAFF. The CDR3 DNA reads TGTGCCAGCAGTTCGCCTCGGGAGAACACTGAAGCTTTCTTT.

The J gene is TRBJ1-2, the V gene TRBV30; no reliable D call. The CDR3 loop spans 13 amino acids. CDR1 is GTSNPN and CDR2 is SVGIG in the germline V gene (reference sequence). V lost 4 bases and J 0 bases, leaving 9 bases between the germline ends. Here the CDR3 DNA reads TGTGCCTGGACCGGGAGTACTAACTATGGCTACACCTTC. It is translated as CAWTGSTNYGYTF. Full variable domain (rest looked up from reference TRBV30 and TRBJ1-2): SQTIHQWPATLVQPVGSPLSLECTVEGTSNPNLYWYRQAAGRGLQLLFYSVGIGQISSEVPQNLSASRPQDRQFILSSKKLLLSDSGFYLCAWTGSTNYGYTFGSGTRLTVV.

DNA of the CDR3: TGTGCCAGCAGCCTTCTAGCGGGGGCCGCCGGGGAGCTGTTTTTT. This gives the protein CASSLLAGAAGELFF. V gene TRBV7-9 combines with J gene TRBJ2-2, with 10 bases lining up with TRBD2. Trimming at V came to 5 bases and at J to 6 bases, leaving 6 bases not matched to a gene. CDR3 length equals 15 residues. Germline V gene lookup returns CDR1 SEHNR and CDR2 FQNEAQ (reference sequence). The full variable domain, with the rest looked up from reference TRBV7-9 and TRBJ2-2, is DTGVSQNPRHKITKRGQNVTFRCDPISEHNRLYWYRQTLGQGPEFLTYFQNEAQLEKSRLLSDRFSAERPKGSFSTLEIQRTEQGDSAMYLCASSLLAGAAGELFFGEGSRLTVL.

The chain employs TRBV5-1 and TRBJ2-5, with 8 nucleotides matching TRBD2. The CDR3 runs 15 residues. Trimming removed 4 bases from V and 4 bases from J; junction bases left unmatched: 9. The V gene's germline CDR1 is SGHRS and CDR2 YFSETQ. In DNA form, the CDR3 reads TGCGCCAGCAGCCCCACTAGCGGAGTGGGAGAGACCCAGTACTTC. The encoded protein is CASSPTSGVGETQYF.

This chain connects TRBV11-2 to TRBJ2-1; 12 bases agree with TRBD2. V lost 5 bases to trimming and J lost 15 bases; unmatched junction nucleotides: 5. Germline CDR1 SGHAT, CDR2 FQNNGV. The CDR3 consists of 12 residues. The CDR3 DNA reads as TGTGCCAGCAGCGCCACTAGCGGGAGGAGGTTCTTC. Protein product: CASSATSGRRFF.

The V call is TRBV4-3, the J call TRBJ1-6; 7 bases map to TRBD1. This CDR3 contains 13 residues. J lost 7 bases, V lost 4 bases, and 1 base had no gene match. CDR1 and CDR2 (germline): LGHNA, YSLEER. CDR3 loop: CASSLDRNSPLHF. The CDR3 nucleotides are TGCGCCAGCAGCCTGGACAGGAATTCACCCCTCCACTTT.

V usage is TRBV11-2 and J usage is TRBJ2-5, with D unclear. The CDR3 spans 13 residues. V shed 9 bases and J shed 5 bases, with 16 bases lying between them. Per germline, CDR1 SGHAT and CDR2 FQNNGV. The CDR3 sequence is CARVKCDGETQYF. For the CDR3, the DNA is TGTGCCAGAGTGAAGTGTGACGGGGAGACCCAGTACTTC.

The chain uses TRBV4-3 and TRBJ1-5, with unresolved D. Trimming removed 6 bases at V and 0 bases at J, with 12 bases between. The length of the CDR3 is 15 residues. Germline V CDR1 and CDR2: LGHNA, YSLEER. This CDR3 is CASSQHRYSNQPQHF. The CDR3 coding sequence is TGCGCCAGCAGTCAACACAGATATAGCAATCAGCCCCAGCATTTT.

This chain joins TRBV19 and TRBJ1-1, with 10 bases identical to TRBD1. From germline, CDR1 is LNHDA and CDR2 SQIVND (reference sequence). V lost 0 bases, J lost 5 bases, and 6 bases stayed unmatched. The CDR3 length is 16 residues. The CDR3 coding sequence is TGTGCCAGTAGTATAGATGTGGGACAGGGGACTACTGAAGCTTTCTTT. It is translated as CASSIDVGQGTTEAFF.

V is TRBV5-1 and J is TRBJ1-1, with 12 bases aligning to TRBD1. Trimming cost V 4 bases and J 7 bases; bases outside gene matches: 2. The CDR3 consists of 13 residues. Germline values: CDR1 SGHRS, CDR2 YFSETQ. The chain's CDR3 is CASSRDRGLEAFF. As DNA, the CDR3 is TGCGCCAGCAGCCGGGACAGGGGGCTTGAAGCTTTCTTT.

The chain employs TRBV5-1 and TRBJ2-1; tentatively, D is TRBD1 (6 bases). V lost 3 bases and J lost 6, with 13 bases in between. The germline V gene encodes CDR1 SGHRS and CDR2 YFSETQ. CDR3 length: 14 residues. CDR3 bases: TGCGCCAGCAGCTCACCCCAGGGGAGCAATGAGCAGTTCTTC. It is translated as CASSSPQGSNEQFF.

V usage is TRBV4-1 and J usage is TRBJ2-7; possibly TRBD1 for D (6 bases). The CDR3 has 15 residues. The V gene lost 1 base and the J gene lost 5 bases, with 15 bases spanning the gap. The germline gives CDR1 MGHRA, CDR2 YSYEKL. This CDR3 is CASSQGLGAGDEQYF. CDR3 nucleotide sequence: TGCGCCAGCAGCCAAGGCTTGGGGGCCGGTGACGAGCAGTACTTC.

The rearrangement joins TRBV21-1 to TRBJ2-1; the D segment call TRBD2 is taken from the table without a DNA check. TRBV21-1 is assigned pseudogene status. The CDR3 is made up of 15 amino acids. Here the CDR3 DNA reads TGTGCCAGCAAAAACGGGGGGGCGTCGTACAATGAGCAGTTCTTC. Its translation is CASKNGGASYNEQFF.